This T cell receptor beta chain was captured in a study of a mutant IDH1 vaccine in newly diagnosed glioma (TCRdb year 2021). Broadly, across the study: In the chemotherapy-containing groups, vaccination started alongside temozolomide cycles, whereas in patients who had radiotherapy alone it started 4-6 weeks after radiotherapy. Of the approximately 30 treated patients, approximately 60% were male and approximately 38% were female, and the mean age was 40.4 years. Prior to enrollment, standard therapy consisting of radiotherapy alone, temozolomide alone, or radiochemotherapy with temozolomide had been administered to patients, with the combination being received by most patients. The week-35 safety follow-up took place at visit V12, and the week-47 end of study took place at visit V13. Six visits were used for peripheral blood collection: V03 (baseline), V05, V07, V10, V12 and V13. Longitudinal TCRB deep sequencing was performed for roughly 25 treated patients wherever samples were available for exploratory analyses. Broader findings and caveats from the paper: Across multiple MHC alleles, vaccine-induced immune responses were seen in approximately 93% of patients. According to the authors, sample limitations meant that analyses of patient blood samples could not be reproduced. Availability determined which PBMC samples were chosen for TCRB deep sequencing. Changes in the top peripheral T cell clonotypes picked up by TCRB sequencing did not appear to be linked to pseudoprogression.

At the junction V is shortened by 5 bases and J by 4 bases, with 11 bases in between. The CDR3 runs 13 residues from the cysteine to the phenylalanine. CDR3 DNA is the only sequence kept; it has 39 bases, read in frame from the first base. Taken from the germline V gene (reference sequence), the CDR1 and CDR2 loops are SEHNR and FQNEAQ. Explained via the paper, the time point label denotes: week 47, end of study. Every vaccine dose consisted of 300 ug of a 20-mer mutant IDH1 peptide in Montanide, administered subcutaneously together with topical imiquimod. Eight vaccinations were administered to patients in weeks 1, 3, 5, 7, 11, 15, 19 and 23, corresponding to visits V03 through V10. Donors had newly diagnosed WHO grade 3 or 4 IDH1-mutant astrocytomas with loss of nuclear ATRX. The samples were drawn from NOA16, a multicentre, single-arm, open-label phase I trial in Germany that tested a mutant IDH1 peptide vaccine in humans for the first time. Genomic DNA for TCRB sequencing was extracted from EDTA blood using the DNeasy Blood and Tissue Kit.

Library generation was performed with the immunoSEQ multiplex PCR assay. Rearranged TCR beta chain sequences were amplified using the hsTCRB Kit according to the manufacturer's protocol. Sequencing of TCRB libraries was carried out on an Illumina MiSeq. In the source study's methods: Demultiplexing, trimming and gene mapping were performed with the kit vendor's proprietary platform. TCRdb obtained this table from immuneACCESS and retained in-frame rearrangements with V and J assigned. These tables miss some clones; where compared with another copy, unresolved V genes account for less than half of the shortfall, and the remainder is unexplained. The DNA was the basis for D and trimming; V, J and clone size are from that table. The sample yields tens of thousands of clones; more than 70% were counted once. The ten largest clones take up 2% to 2.5% of the sample. As regards this clone: No antigen is known for it. Base qualities are not recorded, but no much larger clone differs from it by a single base.

The sequence links TRBV7-9 to TRBJ1-2; the D gene is unclear. The clonotype was recovered from a man aged 35 to 55 with glioma. Sample: PBMCs, taken from a glioma patient whose treatment included an IDH1 peptide vaccine. The nucleotide sequence is given as TGTGCCAGCAGCGTGGAGAGTGGCTATGGCTACACCTTC. This codes for CASSVESGYGYTF.